A single sample gave rise to the 6 T cell receptor beta chains below, sequenced in a study of shared clonotypes between healthy human individuals. Profiled with immunoSEQ multiplex PCR; TCRdb holds only in-frame clones, not every one. The repertoire holds over a million clones, with about 76% as singletons. The sequenced sample consisted of memory CD4+ T cells sorted from blood. Subset of the sample: CD45RA-negative fraction. All receptors derive from a young man in good health.

This clone showed up just once. DNA of the CDR3: TGTGCCAGCAGCTTTGGACGGGGAGTGAACACTGAAGCTTTCTTT. Translated: CASSFGRGVNTEAFF. The V gene is TRBV7-8, the J gene TRBJ1-1; D is undetermined. The CDR3 loop spans 15 amino acids. Germline V gene sequence: CDR1 SGHVS, CDR2 FQNEAQ. The V end was cut by 3 bases, the J end by 0 bases, with 11 bases between.

The chain recombines TRBV18 with TRBJ1-1; D call uncertain. Trimming removed 5 bases at V and 4 bases at J, with 14 bases between. The V gene's germline CDR1 is KGHSH and CDR2 LQKENI. CDR3 length: 14 residues. The CDR3 spells CASSEQESSTEAFF. The CDR3 DNA sequence: TGTGCCAGCTCAGAGCAGGAGTCGAGCACTGAAGCTTTCTTT.

V gene TRBV5-4 combines with J gene TRBJ1-2; maybe TRBD1 (5 bases). The CDR3 has 13 amino acids. Germline V lookup: CDR1 SGHNT, CDR2 YYREEE (reference sequence). Trimming cost V 4 bases and J 8 bases, with 15 bases left between them. In nucleotides, the CDR3 is TGTGCCAGCAGCCCGGACCCGGAGGGGGGCTACACCTTC. This encodes CASSPDPEGGYTF.

This clone was observed a few times. CDR3 bases: TGTGCCAGCAGTGTCCTAAACAGGGAAACGGGCTATGGCTACACCTTC. It is translated as CASSVLNRETGYGYTF. The chain links TRBV6-1 to TRBJ1-2; D possibly corresponds to TRBD1 (6 bases). From germline, CDR1 is MNHNS and CDR2 SASEGT. The CDR3 covers 16 residues. V shed 4 bases and J shed 4 bases, with 19 bases lying between them.

This clone was observed a handful of times. This rearrangement joins TRBV18 to TRBJ1-1, with TRBD1 as a possible D gene (6 bases). Germline-derived CDR1 and CDR2 are KGHSH and LQKENI. V lost 6 bases and J lost 5, with 16 bases in between. CDR3 length: 14 amino acids. The CDR3 DNA reads TGTGCCAGCTCCATTTTGGGGGCCGTAACTGAAGCTTTCTTT. It encodes CASSILGAVTEAFF.

The V gene is TRBV5-5, the J gene TRBJ2-7; the D gene is possibly TRBD1 (6 bases). The CDR3 contains 13 residues. From germline, CDR1 is SGHKS and CDR2 YYEKEE (reference sequence). Between the trimmed V and J ends, which lost 4 bases and 6 bases, there was a span of 14 bases. The CDR3 region is CASSPDSLAEQYF. The DNA of the CDR3 is TGTGCCAGCAGCCCGGACAGCCTCGCCGAGCAGTACTTC.